This TCR beta chain came from a study of blood T cells in healthy people across ages. Notes on the study in general: The authors considered diversity estimates from one million T cells to be underestimates. Among T cells, TCR beta diversity per million cells dropped roughly linearly as age rose.

Per sample, a minimum of 6 million PBMCs were isolated. Using a J-beta primer mix together with a sample-barcoded 5' primer, a second PCR was run for roughly 6 to 12 cycles. From the 5' RACE reads, TCRdb called clonotypes with MiXCR, one entry per CDR3 protein. This table holds roughly 800,000 distinct CDR3 sequences, around 36% found once. As regards this clonotype: What it binds is unknown.

Sequenced input: blood. The receptor's source is a man aged 18-30 years in good health.

The CDR3 region has the DNA TGTGCCAGCAGTTCCCTTCTCGGGGGGGAGCTCGATACGCAGTATTTT. Encoded protein: CASSSLLGGELDTQYF. The rearrangement uses TRBV6-2 or TRBV6-3 and TRBJ2-3; 8 bases align to TRBD2. Germline assignment: CDR1 MNHEY and CDR2 SVGEGT. The junction had 12 bases not matched to a gene; V was cut back by 4 bases and J by 6 bases. The CDR3 covers 16 residues.